A selection of T cell receptor beta chains follows, all from one sample in a study of Ad26.COV2.S vaccination and SARS-CoV-2 variants. TCRdb's copy holds only in-frame clones and misses some; the assay was immunoSEQ multiplex PCR. Seen here are roughly 700,000 clones, around 90% observed once, and the top ten hold around 1.4%. The sequencing here drew on peripheral blood, taken in a trial of Ad26.COV2.S vaccine versus placebo. Receptor source: a person aged 18-65 years who received the Ad26.COV2.S COVID-19 vaccine or a placebo. Each CDR3 is given with its conserved first and last residue. Each record gives: V gene, D gene, clone size, J gene, CDR3 protein, CDR3 DNA. D genes are given only for firm matches. Clone size appears in some rows only: once, few, many, or a class for an expanded clone.

TRBV29-1	NA	NA	TRBJ2-3	CSVRGRQTDTQYF	TGCAGCGTTCGGGGTAGACAGACAGATACGCAGTATTTT
TRBV9	NA	NA	TRBJ2-7	CASSVPPDSPSRYEQYF	TGTGCCAGCAGCGTCCCACCGGACAGTCCCTCGAGGTACGAGCAGTACTTC
TRBV5-5	NA	NA	TRBJ1-3	CASSRKQTGFSENTIYF	TGTGCCAGCAGCCGGAAACAGACAGGATTCTCTGAAAACACCATATATTTT
TRBV7-2	TRBD2	NA	TRBJ2-3	CASSLPLAGGPISTDTQYF	TGTGCCAGCAGCTTACCCCTAGCGGGAGGGCCCATTAGCACAGATACGCAGTATTTT
TRBV2	TRBD1	NA	TRBJ2-1	CASSRDRVLDEQFF	TGTGCCAGCAGCCGGGACAGGGTCCTCGATGAGCAGTTCTTC
TRBV19	TRBD2	NA	TRBJ2-1	CASSILSSGGRAYNEQFF	TGTGCCAGTAGTATTCTTTCCAGCGGGGGGCGAGCCTACAATGAGCAGTTCTTC
TRBV30	TRBD1	NA	TRBJ2-7	CAWRADRDHEQYF	TGTGCCTGGAGGGCGGACAGGGATCACGAGCAGTACTTC
TRBV6-2/TRBV6-3	TRBD1	NA	TRBJ1-5	CASSSSDRARYSNQPQHF	TGTGCCAGCAGTTCGTCGGACAGGGCCCGTTATAGCAATCAGCCCCAGCATTTT
TRBV2	NA	NA	TRBJ1-5	CASSRPGYNQPQHF	TGTGCCAGCAGTCGGCCAGGGTACAATCAGCCCCAGCATTTT
TRBV18	NA	NA	TRBJ2-5	CASSPRLGETQYF	TGTGCCAGCTCACCCCGACTAGGAGAGACCCAGTACTTC
TRBV19	NA	NA	TRBJ2-3	CASSKGASTEGTDTQYF	TGTGCCAGTAGTAAGGGAGCTTCTACGGAGGGGACAGATACGCAGTATTTT
TRBV3-1/TRBV3-2	TRBD2	NA	TRBJ2-1	CASSQEVAGGYEQFF	TGTGCCAGCAGCCAAGAGGTCGCGGGAGGATATGAGCAGTTCTTC
TRBV30	TRBD1	few	TRBJ1-2	CAWNPGGTGYTF	TGTGCCTGGAATCCAGGGGGCACAGGCTACACCTTC
TRBV5-1	NA	NA	TRBJ2-7	CASSLGPDLSSYEQYF	TGCGCCAGCAGCTTGGGGCCCGACTTGAGCTCCTACGAGCAGTACTTC
TRBV19	NA	NA	TRBJ1-4	CASSIQQSNEKLFF	TGTGCCAGTAGTATCCAACAGTCTAATGAAAAACTGTTTTTT
TRBV7-2	TRBD2	NA	TRBJ2-1	CASSQGLAGVNEQFF	TGTGCCAGCAGCCAGGGACTAGCGGGGGTTAATGAGCAGTTCTTC
TRBV9	NA	NA	TRBJ2-1	CASSDRASSYNEQFF	TGTGCCAGCAGCGACAGGGCTAGCTCCTACAATGAGCAGTTCTTC
TRBV7-2	NA	few	TRBJ1-5	CASRRGNQPQHF	TGTGCCAGCAGGCGGGGCAATCAGCCCCAGCATTTT
TRBV30	TRBD1	NA	TRBJ2-2	CAWSWTGGTGELFF	TGTGCCTGGAGTTGGACAGGGGGCACCGGGGAGCTGTTTTTT
TRBV6-5	NA	NA	TRBJ2-2	CASRAPNTGELFF	TGTGCCAGCAGAGCCCCAAACACCGGGGAGCTGTTTTTT
TRBV20-1	NA	NA	TRBJ2-7	CSASAGYYEQYF	TGCAGTGCTAGTGCCGGTTACTACGAGCAGTACTTC
TRBV29-1	NA	NA	TRBJ1-1	CSVTRGLSTEAFF	TGCAGCGTTACCAGAGGGCTGAGCACTGAAGCTTTCTTT
TRBV29-1	NA	NA	TRBJ2-6	CSVVVVPSGANVLTF	TGCAGCGTTGTTGTTGTGCCCTCTGGGGCCAACGTCCTGACTTTC
TRBV13	NA	NA	TRBJ1-2	CASSQDTRYGYTF	TGTGCCAGCAGTCAGGACACTCGCTATGGCTACACCTTC
TRBV19	NA	few	TRBJ1-2	CASTPGLNTYGYTF	TGTGCCAGTACCCCGGGACTCAATACCTATGGCTACACCTTC
TRBV3-1/TRBV3-2	TRBD1	NA	TRBJ1-1	CASSQGTGGTEAFF	TGTGCCAGCAGCCAAGGGACAGGGGGGACTGAAGCTTTCTTT
TRBV6-5	TRBD1	NA	TRBJ2-1	CASTGDRGINEQFF	TGTGCCAGCACCGGAGACAGGGGAATCAATGAGCAGTTCTTC
TRBV7-8	TRBD2	NA	TRBJ2-1	CASTSNRLAGYNEQFF	TGTGCCAGCACCTCTAATCGGCTAGCGGGTTACAATGAGCAGTTCTTC
TRBV7-3	TRBD2	NA	TRBJ2-2	CASSLEHVTSGTGELFF	TGTGCCAGCAGCTTAGAGCATGTGACTAGCGGGACCGGGGAGCTGTTTTTT
TRBV19	NA	NA	TRBJ2-7	CASSTGGLSYEQYF	TGTGCCAGTAGTACAGGGGGGCTCTCCTACGAGCAGTACTTC
TRBV11-2	NA	NA	TRBJ1-4	CASSGGRREKLFF	TGTGCCAGCTCTGGGGGGCGACGGGAAAAACTGTTTTTT